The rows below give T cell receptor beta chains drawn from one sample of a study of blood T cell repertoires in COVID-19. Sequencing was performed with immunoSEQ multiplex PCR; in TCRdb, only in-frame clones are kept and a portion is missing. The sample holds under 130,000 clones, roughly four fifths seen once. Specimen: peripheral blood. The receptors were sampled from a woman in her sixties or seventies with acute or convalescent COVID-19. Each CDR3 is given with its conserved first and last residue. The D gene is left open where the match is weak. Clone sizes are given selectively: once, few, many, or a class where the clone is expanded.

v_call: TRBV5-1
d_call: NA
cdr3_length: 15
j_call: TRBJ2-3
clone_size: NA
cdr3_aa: CASSLESSDTDTQYF
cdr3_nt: TGCGCCAGCAGCTTGGAGTCTAGCGACACAGATACGCAGTATTTT

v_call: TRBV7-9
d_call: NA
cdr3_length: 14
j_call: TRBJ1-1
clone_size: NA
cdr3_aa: CASSRGGLSTEAFF
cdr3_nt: TGTGCCAGCAGCCGGGGGGGTCTGAGCACTGAAGCTTTCTTT

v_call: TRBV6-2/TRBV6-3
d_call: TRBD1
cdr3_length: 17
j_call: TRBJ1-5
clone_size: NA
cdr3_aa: CASTPLPGQGARQPQHF
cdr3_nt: TGTGCCAGCACCCCCTTACCGGGACAGGGGGCGCGTCAGCCCCAGCATTTT

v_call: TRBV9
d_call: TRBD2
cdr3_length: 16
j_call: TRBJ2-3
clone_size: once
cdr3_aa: CASSVDPGLGTDTQYF
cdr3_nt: TGTGCCAGCAGCGTAGATCCGGGACTAGGCACAGATACGCAGTATTTT

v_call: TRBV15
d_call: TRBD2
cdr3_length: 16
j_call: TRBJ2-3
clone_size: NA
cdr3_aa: CATSRDLAGGLDTQYF
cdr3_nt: TGTGCCACCAGCAGAGATCTTGCGGGAGGGCTGGATACGCAGTATTTT

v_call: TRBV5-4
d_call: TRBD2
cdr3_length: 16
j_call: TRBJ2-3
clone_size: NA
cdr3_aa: CASSLVAGLLTDTQYF
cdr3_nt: TGTGCCAGCAGCTTGGTAGCGGGGCTTCTCACAGATACGCAGTATTTT

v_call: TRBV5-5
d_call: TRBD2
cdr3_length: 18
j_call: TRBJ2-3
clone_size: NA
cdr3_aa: CASSLALTSGRGTDTQYF
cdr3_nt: TGTGCCAGCAGCCTTGCTTTGACTAGCGGGAGGGGTACGGATACGCAGTATTTT

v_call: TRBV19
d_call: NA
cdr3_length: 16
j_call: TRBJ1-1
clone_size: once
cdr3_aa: CASSIDRMGADTEAFF
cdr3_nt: TGTGCCAGTAGTATAGACCGGATGGGGGCAGACACTGAAGCTTTCTTT

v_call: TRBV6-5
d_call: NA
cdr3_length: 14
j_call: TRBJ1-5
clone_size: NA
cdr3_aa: CATSEAYSNQPQHF
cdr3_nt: TGTGCCACCTCGGAGGCTTATAGCAATCAGCCCCAGCATTTT

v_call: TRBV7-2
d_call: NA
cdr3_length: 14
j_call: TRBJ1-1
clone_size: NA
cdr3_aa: CASSSTGGLTEAFF
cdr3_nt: TGTGCCAGCAGCTCGACAGGCGGACTGACTGAAGCTTTCTTT

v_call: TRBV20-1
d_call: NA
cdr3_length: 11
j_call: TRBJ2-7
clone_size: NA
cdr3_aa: CSATTQEEQYF
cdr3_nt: TGCAGTGCTACAACTCAGGAAGAGCAGTACTTC

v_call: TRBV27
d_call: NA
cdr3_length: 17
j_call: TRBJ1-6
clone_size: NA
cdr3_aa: CASSLGLGGVRNSPLHF
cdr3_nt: TGTGCCAGCAGTTTAGGGTTGGGAGGCGTAAGGAATTCACCCCTCCACTTT

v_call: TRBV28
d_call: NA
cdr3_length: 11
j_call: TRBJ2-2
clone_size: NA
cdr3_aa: CASRLTGELFF
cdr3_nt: TGTGCCAGCAGACTCACCGGGGAGCTGTTTTTT

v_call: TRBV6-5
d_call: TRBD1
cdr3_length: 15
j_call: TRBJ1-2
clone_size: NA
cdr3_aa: CASRAIRDRPSGYTF
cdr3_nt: TGTGCCAGCAGAGCAATTCGGGACAGGCCTTCCGGCTACACCTTC

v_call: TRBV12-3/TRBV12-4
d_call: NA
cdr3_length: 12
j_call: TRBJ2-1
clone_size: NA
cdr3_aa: CASSQQGGEQFF
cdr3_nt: TGTGCCAGCAGTCAGCAGGGGGGAGAGCAGTTCTTC

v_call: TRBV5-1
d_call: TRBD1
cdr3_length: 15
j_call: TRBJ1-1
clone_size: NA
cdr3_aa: CASNPTGGRNTEAFF
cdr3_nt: TGCGCCAGCAACCCGACAGGGGGGCGGAACACTGAAGCTTTCTTT

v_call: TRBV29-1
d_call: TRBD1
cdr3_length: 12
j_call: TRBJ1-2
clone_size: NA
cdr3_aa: CSVSTGGYGYTF
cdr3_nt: TGCAGCGTTTCAACAGGGGGCTATGGCTACACCTTC

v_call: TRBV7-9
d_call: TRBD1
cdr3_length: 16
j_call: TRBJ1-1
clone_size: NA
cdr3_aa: CASSYFPGGGGTEAFF
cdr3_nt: TGTGCCAGCAGTTATTTCCCAGGGGGCGGTGGCACTGAAGCTTTCTTT

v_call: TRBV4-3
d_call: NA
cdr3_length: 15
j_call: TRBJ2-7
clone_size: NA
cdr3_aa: CASSQDPGGWYEQYF
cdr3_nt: TGCGCCAGCAGCCAAGACCCGGGGGGCTGGTACGAGCAGTACTTC

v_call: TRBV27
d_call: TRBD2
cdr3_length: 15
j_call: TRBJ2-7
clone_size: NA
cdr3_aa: CASSIAGSSSYEQYF
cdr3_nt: TGTGCCAGCAGCATAGCGGGATCCAGCTCCTACGAGCAGTACTTC

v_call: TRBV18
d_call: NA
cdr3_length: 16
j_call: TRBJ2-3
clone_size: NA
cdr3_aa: CASSLTAEGSTDTQYF
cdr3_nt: TGTGCCAGCTCACTCACCGCGGAGGGTAGCACAGATACGCAGTATTTT

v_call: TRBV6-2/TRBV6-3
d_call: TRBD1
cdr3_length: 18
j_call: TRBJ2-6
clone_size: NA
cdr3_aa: CASSYSTGIGTGANVLTF
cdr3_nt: TGTGCCAGCAGTTACTCGACAGGGATTGGGACTGGGGCCAACGTCCTGACTTTC

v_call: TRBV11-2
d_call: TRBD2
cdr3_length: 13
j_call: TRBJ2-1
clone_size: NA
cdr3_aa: CASSAGTSGQQFF
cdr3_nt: TGTGCCAGCAGCGCCGGGACTAGCGGACAGCAGTTCTTC

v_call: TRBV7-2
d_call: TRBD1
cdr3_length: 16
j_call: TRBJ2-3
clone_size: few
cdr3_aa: CASSYLPGTGQDTQYF
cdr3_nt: TGTGCCAGCAGCTACCTGCCAGGGACAGGGCAAGATACGCAGTATTTT

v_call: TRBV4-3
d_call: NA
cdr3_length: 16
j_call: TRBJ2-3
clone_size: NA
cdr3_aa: CASSQDRRGGTDTQYF
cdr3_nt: TGCGCCAGCAGCCAAGATAGGAGGGGGGGGACAGATACGCAGTATTTT

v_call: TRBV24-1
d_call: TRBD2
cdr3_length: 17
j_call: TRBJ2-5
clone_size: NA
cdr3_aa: CATRGPSTSGSYETQYF
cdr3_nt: TGTGCCACCAGGGGGCCTTCGACTAGCGGGAGTTACGAGACCCAGTACTTC

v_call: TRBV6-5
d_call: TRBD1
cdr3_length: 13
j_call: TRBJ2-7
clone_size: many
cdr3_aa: CASSTTGLGEQYF
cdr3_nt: TGTGCCAGCTCCACGACAGGGTTGGGCGAGCAGTACTTC

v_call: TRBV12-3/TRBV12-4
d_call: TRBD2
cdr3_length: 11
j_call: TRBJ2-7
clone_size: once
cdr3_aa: CASGRGNEQYF
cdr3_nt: TGTGCCAGCGGGCGGGGGAACGAGCAGTACTTC

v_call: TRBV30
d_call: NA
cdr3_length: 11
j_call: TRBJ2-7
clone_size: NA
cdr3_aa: CASSRRGEQYF
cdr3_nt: TGTGCCTCCAGTAGAAGGGGGGAGCAGTACTTC

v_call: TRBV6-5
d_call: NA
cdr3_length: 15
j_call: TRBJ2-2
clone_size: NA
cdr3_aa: CASIVGPGTTGELFF
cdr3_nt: TGTGCCAGCATTGTGGGGCCAGGTACAACCGGGGAGCTGTTTTTT

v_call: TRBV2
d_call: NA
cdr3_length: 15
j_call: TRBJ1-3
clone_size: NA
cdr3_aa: CASSEGRFAGNTIYF
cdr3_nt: TGTGCCAGCAGTGAAGGGAGGTTCGCTGGAAACACCATATATTTT

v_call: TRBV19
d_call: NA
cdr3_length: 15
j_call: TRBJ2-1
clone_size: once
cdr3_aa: CASSIGGTRAREQFF
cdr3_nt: TGTGCCAGTAGTATCGGGGGGACAAGGGCTCGGGAGCAGTTCTTC

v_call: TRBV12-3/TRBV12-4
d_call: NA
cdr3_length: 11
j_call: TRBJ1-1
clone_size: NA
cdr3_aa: CASSFVSEAFF
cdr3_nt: TGTGCCAGCAGTTTCGTTTCTGAAGCTTTCTTT

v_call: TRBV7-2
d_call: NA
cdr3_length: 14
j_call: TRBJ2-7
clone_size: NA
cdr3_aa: CASSLGWGPYEQYF
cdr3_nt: TGTGCCAGCAGCTTAGGGTGGGGCCCCTACGAGCAGTACTTC

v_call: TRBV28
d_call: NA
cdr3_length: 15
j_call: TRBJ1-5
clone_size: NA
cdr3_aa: CASSQAPGGRQPQHF
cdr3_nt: TGTGCCAGCAGTCAGGCCCCCGGGGGGAGGCAGCCCCAGCATTTT

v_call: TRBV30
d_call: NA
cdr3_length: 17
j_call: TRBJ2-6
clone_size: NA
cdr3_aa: CAWSVRQGKAGANVLTF
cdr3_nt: TGTGCCTGGAGTGTTCGGCAGGGAAAAGCTGGGGCCAACGTCCTGACTTTC

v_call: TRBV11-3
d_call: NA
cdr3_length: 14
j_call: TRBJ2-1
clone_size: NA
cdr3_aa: CASSLGRGHNEQFF
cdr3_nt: TGTGCCAGCAGCTTAGGGCGGGGGCACAATGAGCAGTTCTTC

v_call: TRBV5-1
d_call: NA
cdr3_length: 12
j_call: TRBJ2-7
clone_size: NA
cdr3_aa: CASSFTGVEWNF
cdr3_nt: TGCGCCAGCAGCTTCACCGGGGTTGAATGGAACTTC

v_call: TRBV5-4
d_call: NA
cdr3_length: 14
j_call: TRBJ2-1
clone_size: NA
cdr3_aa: CASSLVASYNEQFF
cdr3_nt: TGTGCCAGCAGCTTGGTGGCTAGCTACAATGAGCAGTTCTTC

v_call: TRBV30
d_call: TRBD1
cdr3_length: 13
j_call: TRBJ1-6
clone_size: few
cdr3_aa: CAWSTDRDSPLHF
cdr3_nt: TGTGCCTGGAGTACCGACAGGGATTCACCCCTCCACTTT

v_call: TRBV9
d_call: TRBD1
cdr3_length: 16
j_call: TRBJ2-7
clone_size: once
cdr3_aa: CASSVGVDRASYEQYF
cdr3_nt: TGTGCCAGCAGCGTAGGGGTGGACAGGGCTTCCTACGAGCAGTACTTC

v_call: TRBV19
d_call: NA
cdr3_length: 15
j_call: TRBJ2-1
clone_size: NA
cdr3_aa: CASSIAGISSNEQFF
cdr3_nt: TGTGCCAGTAGTATAGCGGGGATCAGTTCCAATGAGCAGTTCTTC

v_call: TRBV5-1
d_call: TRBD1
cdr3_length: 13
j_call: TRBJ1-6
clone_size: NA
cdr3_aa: CASSSQGDSPLHF
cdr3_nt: TGCGCCAGCAGCTCCCAGGGGGATTCACCCCTCCACTTT

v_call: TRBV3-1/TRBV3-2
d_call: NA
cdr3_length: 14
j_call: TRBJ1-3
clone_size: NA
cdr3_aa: CASSRGGAGNTIYF
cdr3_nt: TGTGCCAGCAGCCGGGGGGGGGCTGGAAACACCATATATTTT

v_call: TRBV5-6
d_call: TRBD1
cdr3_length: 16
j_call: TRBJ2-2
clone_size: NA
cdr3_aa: CASSFTGTGNTGELFF
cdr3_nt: TGTGCCAGCAGCTTCACCGGGACAGGGAACACCGGGGAGCTGTTTTTT

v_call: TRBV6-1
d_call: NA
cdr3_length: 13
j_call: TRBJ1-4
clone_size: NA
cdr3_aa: CASSELVREKLFF
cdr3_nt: TGTGCCAGCAGTGAACTGGTACGGGAAAAACTGTTTTTT

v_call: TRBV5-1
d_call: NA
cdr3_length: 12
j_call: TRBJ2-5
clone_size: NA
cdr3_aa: CASSLSGETQYF
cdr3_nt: TGCGCCAGCAGCTTGTCAGGGGAGACCCAGTACTTC

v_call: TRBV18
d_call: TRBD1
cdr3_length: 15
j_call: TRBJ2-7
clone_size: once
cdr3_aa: CASSPGQGKSYEQYF
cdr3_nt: TGTGCCAGCTCACCTGGACAGGGCAAATCCTACGAGCAGTACTTC

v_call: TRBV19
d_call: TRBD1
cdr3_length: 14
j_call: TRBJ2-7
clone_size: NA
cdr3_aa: CASSGTGGWYEQYF
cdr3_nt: TGTGCCAGTAGTGGGACAGGGGGCTGGTACGAGCAGTACTTC

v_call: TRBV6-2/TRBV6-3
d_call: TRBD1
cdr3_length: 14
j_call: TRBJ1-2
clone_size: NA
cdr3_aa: CASSFGTGVYGYTF
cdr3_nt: TGTGCCAGCAGTTTCGGGACAGGGGTCTATGGCTACACCTTC

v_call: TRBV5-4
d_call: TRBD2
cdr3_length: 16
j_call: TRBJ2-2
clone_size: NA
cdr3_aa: CASSLKAGVSTGELFF
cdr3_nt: TGTGCCAGCAGTTTGAAAGCGGGAGTTAGCACCGGGGAGCTGTTTTTT

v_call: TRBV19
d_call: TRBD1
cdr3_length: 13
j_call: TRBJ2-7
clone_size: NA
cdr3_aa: CASSPGQNYEQYF
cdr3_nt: TGTGCCAGTAGCCCGGGACAGAACTACGAGCAGTACTTC